This TCR beta chain stems from a study of CD8+CD57+ T cells in acquired aplastic anemia. As for the study in general: Sorted CD4+ plus CD8+ cells gave DNA averaging about 3.2 ug. Study conclusions and caveats: A set of roughly 27 CD8+ CDR3 sequences was shared between patients and controls, and these sequences appeared highly expressed in patients.

Genomic DNA provided the template from which TCR beta VDJ and CDR3 profiles were obtained. TCRdb recomputed calls from the reads with MiXCR, one row per CDR3 protein. This sample has under 200,000 distinct CDR3 sequences, with 55% to 70% found just once. Comment on this clonotype: Its antigen is as yet unknown.

This TCR came from a human donor in good health. The sequenced sample consisted of sorted CD4+, CD8+, or CD8+CD57+ T cells (not recorded which) from PBMCs.

CDR3 bases: TGCGCCAGCAGCCATTGGACAGAGAATTCACCCCTCCACTTT. It codes for CASSHWTENSPLHF. V usage is TRBV4-1 and J usage is TRBJ1-6, with D possibly being TRBD1 (6 bases). The CDR3 loop spans 14 amino acids. Trimming removed 3 bases at V and 7 bases at J, with 10 bases between. CDR1 is MGHRA, CDR2 YSYEKL, per germline.